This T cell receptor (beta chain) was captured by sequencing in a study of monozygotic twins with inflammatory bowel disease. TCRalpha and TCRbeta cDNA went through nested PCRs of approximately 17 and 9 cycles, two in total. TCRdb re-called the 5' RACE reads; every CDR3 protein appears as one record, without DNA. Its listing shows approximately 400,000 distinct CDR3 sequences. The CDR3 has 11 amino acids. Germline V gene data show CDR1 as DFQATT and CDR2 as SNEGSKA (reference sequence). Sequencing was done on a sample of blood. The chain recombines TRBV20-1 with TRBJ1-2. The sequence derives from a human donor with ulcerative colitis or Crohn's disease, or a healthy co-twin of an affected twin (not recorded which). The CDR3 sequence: CSATGLYGYTF.